Following are 16 T cell receptor beta chains from one sample sequenced in a study of blood T cell repertoires in COVID-19. Assay used: immunoSEQ multiplex PCR; TCRdb lists only in-frame clones, some missing. Here the sample spans about 210,000 clones, approximately 80% being singletons. Sequenced material: peripheral blood. These TCRs come from a man aged 45-65 years with active or convalescent COVID-19.

The chain links TRBV5-1 to TRBJ1-1; 7 bases agree with TRBD1. CDR3 length equals 15 residues. CDR1 and CDR2 (germline): SGHRS, YFSETQ. With V trimmed by 1 base and J by 2 bases, 5 bases remained unmatched. The CDR3 loop is CASSLSAGGNTEAFF. The CDR3 region has the DNA TGCGCCAGCAGCTTGTCGGCAGGGGGAAACACTGAAGCTTTCTTT.

The chain joins TRBV18 to TRBJ2-3, with D tentatively TRBD1 (6 bases). V was clipped by 1 base and J by 7 bases, with 9 bases between them. The CDR3 length is 13 residues. Per germline, CDR1 KGHSH and CDR2 LQKENI. Written as DNA, the CDR3 is TGTGCCAGCTCACCACAGGGGGTCAATACGCAGTATTTT. Translation gives CASSPQGVNTQYF.

The chain joins TRBV6-8 to TRBJ1-2; no clear D gene. Trimming pared 5 bases from V and 7 bases from J, leaving 20 bases between. The CDR3 covers 15 residues. Germline V lookup: CDR1 MNHGY, CDR2 SAAAGT. The CDR3 coding sequence is TGTGCCAGCAGTACTTTGGACTTTACCTATAGTGGCTACACCTTC. Amino acids: CASSTLDFTYSGYTF.

Here the CDR3 reads CATNHLYLGGAGEETQYF. CDR3 nucleotide sequence: TGTGCCACCAACCATTTATACTTAGGCGGAGCGGGAGAAGAGACCCAGTACTTC. The chain employs TRBV24-1 and TRBJ2-5, with 8 bases lining up with TRBD2. The CDR3 contains 18 residues. V lost 8 bases and J lost 3; bases outside the gene matches: 19. The V gene's germline CDR1 is KGHDR and CDR2 SFDVKD.

This chain connects TRBV7-8 to TRBJ2-3; TRBD2 might be the D (5 bases). The CDR3 consists of 14 residues. In germline, CDR1 is SGHVS, CDR2 FQNEAQ. V was cut by 5 bases and J by 6 bases, with 15 bases left in between. Here the CDR3 reads CASSRGLLRDTQYF. Here the CDR3 DNA reads TGTGCCAGCAGCCGAGGGCTGCTCAGGGATACGCAGTATTTT.

The rearrangement joins TRBV7-2 to TRBJ2-2; D possibly corresponds to TRBD1 (5 bases). The CDR3 contains 13 residues. Germline CDR1 is SGHTA and CDR2 is FQGNSA. V was cut by 1 base and J by 7 bases, with 7 bases left in between. The CDR3 nucleotides are TGTGCCAGCAGCTTAGTAGGGGACGGGGAGCTGTTTTTT. It codes for CASSLVGDGELFF.

This sequence joins TRBV5-4 and TRBJ1-6; 8 bases are shared with TRBD1. The CDR3 runs 16 residues. The V and J ends lost 4 bases and 9 bases, in that order; junction bases with no gene match: 12. The germline CDR1 and CDR2 sequences are SGHNT and YYREEE (reference sequence). CDR3 sequence (DNA): TGTGCCAGCAGCCAGGGGACAGGCGGGGATTTTTCACCCCTCCACTTT. This encodes CASSQGTGGDFSPLHF.

This clone was recorded only once. The rearrangement joins TRBV13 to TRBJ2-2, with D perhaps matching TRBD1 (7 bases). The ends were cut back, 1 base at V and 3 bases at J, with 15 bases in the middle. The CDR3 spans 17 residues. Germline V lookup: CDR1 PRHDT, CDR2 FYEKMQ (reference sequence). The CDR3 is CASSLAGGGDYTGELFF. The CDR3 nucleotides read TGTGCCAGCAGCTTAGCAGGAGGGGGCGATTACACCGGGGAGCTGTTTTTT.

V and J are TRBV11-2 and TRBJ1-1; D unclear. V was cut by 1 base and J by 3 bases, with 6 bases left in between. Germline CDR1 and CDR2: SGHAT and FQNNGV. This CDR3 region has 13 residues. CDR3 bases: TGTGCCAGCAGCTTAGGCAGTCACACTGAAGCTTTCTTT. Translated, it gives CASSLGSHTEAFF.

The V call is TRBV28, the J call TRBJ1-2; D remains ambiguous. The V gene's germline CDR1 is MDHEN and CDR2 SYDVKM. The length of the CDR3 is 14 residues. V gave up 2 bases and J gave up 4 bases, with 11 bases separating them. Here the CDR3 DNA reads TGTGCCAGCAGTTTAGAAGCGCTCGTCTATGGCTACACCTTC. Translating it yields CASSLEALVYGYTF.

This clone was recorded a few times. The chain joins TRBV28 to TRBJ2-5; 9 nucleotides match TRBD2. J gave up 5 bases and V 2 bases, and 18 bases lay outside the gene matches. This CDR3 contains 19 residues. CDR1 and CDR2 from the germline V gene are MDHEN and SYDVKM. CDR3: CASSLASARGGGIRETQYF. The CDR3 region has the DNA TGTGCCAGCAGTTTAGCCTCTGCGCGGGGGGGCGGCATCAGGGAGACCCAGTACTTC.

The chain couples TRBV27 to TRBJ2-7; 11 bases are shared with TRBD1. Per the germline V gene, CDR1 is MNHEY and CDR2 is SMNVEV (reference sequence). V lost 2 bases and J lost 3; bases outside the gene matches: 3. The CDR3 is made up of 15 amino acids. Here the CDR3 reads CASSLHGTGGYEQYV. CDR3 DNA: TGTGCCAGCAGTTTACATGGGACAGGGGGCTACGAGCAGTACGTC.

This chain links TRBV7-2 with TRBJ2-1; a weak D match, TRBD2 (6 bases). Trimming cost V 6 bases and J 10 bases, with 10 bases left between them. Per the germline V gene, CDR1 is SGHTA and CDR2 is FQGNSA. CDR3 length equals 11 residues. CDR3 nucleotide sequence: TGTGCCAGCAGTGATCTAGCGGAGCAGTTCTTC. It codes for CASSDLAEQFF.

This rearrangement joins TRBV5-1 to TRBJ1-1; TRBD1 is a possible D gene (6 bases). V dropped 4 bases and J dropped 8 bases, with 12 bases sitting between them. CDR1 and CDR2 (germline): SGHRS, YFSETQ. CDR3 length: 12 amino acids. DNA of the CDR3: TGCGCCAGCAGCGCTCAACAGGGCGAAGCTTTCTTT. This gives the protein CASSAQQGEAFF.

This chain links TRBV4-3 with TRBJ1-2; the match to TRBD1 covers 7 bases. Germline CDR1 is LGHNA and CDR2 is YSLEER. Trimming cost V 3 bases and J 4 bases; bases outside gene matches: 5. The CDR3 sequence is 14 residues long. CDR3 DNA sequence: TGCGCCAGCAGCCAGCCCGGGACAGCCTATGGCTACACCTTC. Its protein product is CASSQPGTAYGYTF.

The rearrangement links TRBV6-6 to TRBJ1-2; D unclear. Germline assignment: CDR1 MNHNY and CDR2 SVGAGI (reference sequence). Trimming removed 0 bases at V and 8 bases at J, with 10 bases between. This CDR3 region has 13 residues. CDR3 in amino acids: CASSYSPGVGYTF. Written as DNA, the CDR3 is TGTGCCAGCAGTTACTCACCCGGGGTCGGCTACACCTTC.